These T cell receptor beta chains were read from a single sample in a study of CD8 T cells in ankylosing spondylitis. TCRdb reprocessed the 5' RACE reads via MiXCR and lists one record per CDR3 protein. The sample lists about 350,000 distinct CDR3 sequences; approximately 20% were seen once. The sample comprised blood, either unsorted or a sorted T cell fraction (not recorded which). These receptors originate from a male donor with ankylosing spondylitis or in good health (not recorded which). CDR3s include the opening cysteine and the closing phenylalanine or tryptophan.

V gene	J gene	CDR3 protein
TRBV27	TRBJ2-7	CASSPRGIHYEQYF
TRBV12-3/TRBV12-4	TRBJ2-6	CASSWGLSGANVLTF
TRBV27	TRBJ2-7	CASSPGRSYEQYF
TRBV9	TRBJ1-2	CASSDTGEKGYGYTF
TRBV5-1	TRBJ2-5	CASSLRPSGGTETQYF
TRBV6-5	TRBJ2-3	CASSHDVDSSTDTQYF
TRBV9	TRBJ2-7	CASSVAAGAHEQYF
TRBV24-1	TRBJ2-7	CATSGPGTVYEQYF
TRBV2	TRBJ2-7	CATKSGGGLVYEQYF
TRBV5-5	TRBJ2-5	CASSSRGSQETQYF
TRBV4-1	TRBJ1-1	CASSQVFGVEAFF
TRBV6-2/TRBV6-3	TRBJ2-1	CASSYKGVREQFF
TRBV3-1	TRBJ2-2	CASTTLDSTNTGELFF
TRBV7-9	TRBJ2-7	CASSLYRGGSYEQYF
TRBV10-1	TRBJ2-4	CASSEIRAGRTKNIQYF
TRBV11-1	TRBJ2-5	CASSPPGEEQLLHETQYF
TRBV2	TRBJ2-2	CASFFWGQGKTGELFF
TRBV12-3/TRBV12-4	TRBJ2-7	CASSYPPVAGGAYEQYF
TRBV6-2/TRBV6-3	TRBJ2-3	CASSYPPGGGASDTQYF
TRBV9	TRBJ2-5	CASSDLAGEETQYF
TRBV5-6	TRBJ2-2	CASSFWNTGELFF
TRBV6-1	TRBJ1-1	CASNGGGVITEAFF
TRBV6-5	TRBJ2-2	CASSYSREGDGELFF
TRBV21-1	TRBJ2-2	CASNTTPGANGELFF
TRBV27	TRBJ2-7	CASRPDTGTGYYEQYF
TRBV28	TRBJ2-7	CASSLSTGRQGAAYEQYF
TRBV27	TRBJ2-7	CASSLDRGGEQYF
TRBV9	TRBJ1-1	CASSDRDSEAFF
TRBV4-2	TRBJ2-1	CASSQVRDSYYNEQFF
TRBV5-1	TRBJ2-7	CASSLDHSLEQYF
TRBV27	TRBJ1-5	CASSPTGASQPQHF
TRBV29-1	TRBJ2-4	CSASGQGHRPVGNIQYF
TRBV6-5	TRBJ2-5	CASSLISGERETQYF
TRBV7-9	TRBJ2-3	CASSPQASPDTQYF
TRBV7-9	TRBJ1-1	CASSHGSDTEAFF
TRBV5-5	TRBJ2-3	CASSLEGGITDTQYF
TRBV20-1	TRBJ2-5	CSARGLAGGFGETQYF
TRBV18	TRBJ2-3	CASSPPGDRAITDTQYF
TRBV12-3/TRBV12-4	TRBJ1-2	CASSVSYRGLYTF
TRBV12-3/TRBV12-4	TRBJ1-5	CASSSGSRAKHF
TRBV12-3/TRBV12-4	TRBJ2-3	CASSLAAGVGDTQYF
TRBV12-3/TRBV12-4	TRBJ2-3	CASSLSGTRTDTQYF